Presented here are 28 T cell receptor beta chains from one specimen sequenced in a study of CD8 T cells in Susac syndrome. cDNA came from around 0.5 to 1 ug RNA primed by random hexamers. TCRdb re-derived calls from the immunoSEQ multiplex PCR reads in MiXCR, one entry per CDR3 protein. The sample lists 100,000 to 150,000 distinct CDR3 sequences, around 96% occurring once. Sequenced material: CD4+ T cells from PBMCs. These receptors originate from a human donor in good health.

The chain uses TRBV20-1 and TRBJ2-3; D ambiguous. The CDR3 length is 14 residues. Trimming left V 0 bases short and J 3 bases short, with 10 bases between. Germline values: CDR1 DFQATT, CDR2 SNEGSKA (reference sequence). CDR3 nucleotide sequence: TGCAGTGCTAGAGAGGCGCCACTGACAGATACGCAGTATTTT. This codes for CSAREAPLTDTQYF.

The rearrangement joins TRBV23-1 to TRBJ2-1, with 8 bases matching TRBD1. TRBV23-1 is an ORF for which the function is uncertain. J gave up 1 base and V 6 bases, and 5 bases lay outside the gene matches. The CDR3 is 15 residues long. The DNA of the CDR3 is TGCGCCAGCAGATACACAGGGGGGTCCTACAATGAGCAGTTCTTC. It is translated as CASRYTGGSYNEQFF.

V gene TRBV2 combines with J gene TRBJ2-3; 7 bases are shared with TRBD2. Trimming cost V 5 bases and J 2 bases; bases outside gene matches: 4. The CDR3 runs 14 residues. Germline CDR1 reads SNHLY; CDR2 reads FYNNEI. CDR3 coding DNA: TGTGCCAGCAGTCCCGAGCGGGACACAGATACGCAGTATTTT. It yields the protein CASSPERDTDTQYF.

V gene TRBV20-1 combines with J gene TRBJ1-1; D perhaps matches TRBD1 (5 bases). V was shortened by 0 bases and J by 1 base, with 12 bases between the two germline ends. The CDR3 consists of 15 residues. Germline V gene data show CDR1 as DFQATT and CDR2 as SNEGSKA (reference sequence). CDR3 region: CSARDSGQGNTEAFF. The CDR3 DNA reads TGCAGTGCTAGAGATTCGGGGCAGGGGAACACTGAAGCTTTCTTT.

The CDR3 here is CSARARLAGVIDTQYF. As DNA, the CDR3 is TGCAGTGCTAGAGCCAGACTAGCGGGAGTTATAGATACGCAGTATTTT. The chain joins TRBV20-1 to TRBJ2-3, with TRBD2 matching 12 bases. V shed 1 base, J shed 5 bases, and the junction held 7 bases outside the gene matches. The CDR3 is 16 amino acids. Germline V gene lookup returns CDR1 DFQATT and CDR2 SNEGSKA (reference sequence).

The V call is TRBV7-9, the J call TRBJ2-6, with D tentatively TRBD1 or TRBD2 (6 bases each). V was trimmed by 5 bases and J by 2 bases, leaving 16 bases between them. Germline CDR1 SEHNR, CDR2 FQNEAQ (reference sequence). This CDR3 spans 17 amino acids. The CDR3 protein is CASSNRLEGAGANVLTF. The DNA for the CDR3 is TGTGCCAGCAGCAACCGACTAGAGGGGGCTGGGGCCAACGTCCTGACTTTC.

The chain recombines TRBV5-1 with TRBJ1-1, with D perhaps matching TRBD1 (5 bases). The germline CDR1 and CDR2 sequences are SGHRS and YFSETQ. Trimming stripped 0 bases from V and 4 bases from J, with 16 bases between. The CDR3 consists of 16 residues. CDR3 protein: CASSLVGGRLGTEAFF. For the CDR3, the DNA is TGCGCCAGCAGCTTGGTGGGGGGACGCCTGGGCACTGAAGCTTTCTTT.

The chain carries TRBV14 and TRBJ2-7, with D possibly matching TRBD1 (6 bases). This CDR3 spans 12 amino acids. With 4 bases removed from V and 6 bases from J, the gap between germline ends came to 10 bases. Germline V gene lookup returns CDR1 SGHDN and CDR2 FVKESK. The CDR3 bases are TGTGCCAGCAGCCCCACAGGGCGCGAGCAGTACTTC. Encoded protein: CASSPTGREQYF.

The chain couples TRBV18 to TRBJ1-1; D is uncertain. Trimming took 7 bases from V and 3 from J, leaving 12 bases between them. The CDR3 spans 13 residues. Germline CDR1 reads KGHSH; CDR2 reads LQKENI. CDR3 coding DNA: TGTGCCAGCTTACTCCTAATAGACACTGAAGCTTTCTTT. It is translated as CASLLLIDTEAFF.

The chain couples TRBV20-1 to TRBJ1-5; D may be TRBD1 (5 bases). Deletions cut 4 bases from V and 3 bases from J, with 10 bases between. Germline V CDR1 and CDR2: DFQATT, SNEGSKA (reference sequence). CDR3 length equals 13 residues. The CDR3 spells CSAIPGPNQPQHF. As DNA, the CDR3 is TGCAGTGCTATACCGGGGCCCAATCAGCCCCAGCATTTT.

The J gene is TRBJ1-1, the V gene TRBV5-1; possibly TRBD1 for D (5 bases). Germline V gene lookup returns CDR1 SGHRS and CDR2 YFSETQ. V lost 4 bases, J lost 8 bases, and 15 bases lay in between. The length of the CDR3 is 13 residues. CDR3 residues: CASSPGPKREAFF. The CDR3 coding sequence is TGCGCCAGCAGCCCGGGGCCAAAGAGAGAAGCTTTCTTT.

The V and J genes are TRBV6-2 or TRBV6-3 and TRBJ2-2; 13 positions agree with TRBD2. The CDR3 length is 16 residues. V lost 6 bases, J lost 6 bases, and 7 bases stayed unmatched. Per the germline V gene, CDR1 is MNHEY and CDR2 is SVGEGT. The CDR3 region has the DNA TGTGCCAGCAGCAAACTAGCGGGAGGGCCTCCCGGGGAGCTGTTTTTT. As protein: CASSKLAGGPPGELFF.

This chain links TRBV29-1 with TRBJ2-1; 7 bases match TRBD2. The V gene end was trimmed by 7 bases and the J gene end by 10 bases; junction bases not matched to a gene: 4. The CDR3 consists of 10 residues. Germline CDR1 SQVTM, CDR2 ANQGSEA. CDR3 sequence: CSGFSGEQFF. CDR3 bases: TGCAGCGGATTTAGCGGGGAGCAGTTCTTC.

CDR3 in DNA: TGTGCCAGCAGCTTGTCTAGGGGACTAGCGCCCCTCACGCAGTATTTT. Its translation is CASSLSRGLAPLTQYF. V gene TRBV7-9 combines with J gene TRBJ2-3; 10 bases line up with TRBD2. The CDR3 is made up of 16 amino acids. The germline gives CDR1 SEHNR, CDR2 FQNEAQ (reference sequence). V gave up 3 bases and J gave up 9 bases; unmatched junction bases: 12.

The V gene is TRBV9, the J gene TRBJ2-7; TRBD2 matches at 7 bases. Germline CDR1 is SGDLS and CDR2 is YYNGEE. V lost 3 bases to trimming and J lost 2 bases; unmatched junction nucleotides: 11. The CDR3 spans 16 residues. CDR3 sequence: CASSAAASSGAYEQYF. CDR3 bases: TGTGCCAGCAGCGCGGCCGCGTCTAGCGGAGCCTACGAGCAGTACTTC.

This clonotype appeared a single time. The J gene is TRBJ1-1, the V gene TRBV12-3 or TRBV12-4; 7 positions match TRBD1. This CDR3 region has 14 residues. V was clipped by 2 bases and J by 7 bases; unmatched bases: 7. The CDR3 DNA sequence: TGTGCCAGCAGTTTAAGGACAGGCCTCAGTGAAGCTTTCTTT. It codes for CASSLRTGLSEAFF.

This chain uses TRBV19 with TRBJ2-1; 7 nucleotides agree with TRBD2. The CDR3 length is 15 residues. The ends lost 6 bases at V and 1 base at J; junction bases unmatched: 6. The germline gives CDR1 LNHDA, CDR2 SQIVND (reference sequence). CDR3 region: CASRPPGGSYNEQFF. In nucleotides, the CDR3 is TGTGCCAGTAGGCCTCCGGGAGGATCCTACAATGAGCAGTTCTTC.

The V gene is TRBV2, the J gene TRBJ1-2; possibly TRBD1 for D (5 bases). Germline V gives CDR1 SNHLY, CDR2 FYNNEI. V was pared by 3 bases and J by 4 bases, with 15 bases between. This CDR3 is 15 amino acids long. The CDR3, as DNA: TGTGCCAGCAGTGAGGGGGGGATTCCAGTCTATGGCTACACCTTC. Encoded protein: CASSEGGIPVYGYTF.

J is TRBJ1-2 and V is TRBV30; 7 positions agree with TRBD1. The CDR3 spans 15 residues. Germline trimming cut 4 bases from V and 0 bases from J; bases unmatched to any gene: 8. Germline CDR1 and CDR2: GTSNPN and SVGIG (reference sequence). CDR3 nucleotides: TGTGCCTGGACCAGACCAGGACAGGCTAACTATGGCTACACCTTC. This gives the protein CAWTRPGQANYGYTF. Full variable domain (remainder filled in from reference TRBV30 and TRBJ1-2): SQTIHQWPATLVQPVGSPLSLECTVEGTSNPNLYWYRQAAGRGLQLLFYSVGIGQISSEVPQNLSASRPQDRQFILSSKKLLLSDSGFYLCAWTRPGQANYGYTFGSGTRLTVV.

The chain recombines TRBV5-1 with TRBJ2-1; 14 nucleotides align to TRBD2. The length of the CDR3 is 16 residues. Trimming took 2 bases from V and 6 from J; bases not matched to a gene: 4. Germline V gene data show CDR1 as SGHRS and CDR2 as YFSETQ. The CDR3 region is CASSFSTSGRANEQFF. DNA of the CDR3: TGCGCCAGCAGCTTTTCGACTAGCGGGAGGGCCAATGAGCAGTTCTTC.

V usage is TRBV6-1 and J usage is TRBJ2-7; D is ambiguous. Germline loops: CDR1 MNHNS, CDR2 SASEGT. The germline V and J ends were trimmed by 6 bases and 6 bases, with 3 bases remaining between them. This CDR3 is built from 9 residues. In DNA form, the CDR3 reads TGTGCCAGCAGCCGCGAGCAGTACTTC. This encodes CASSREQYF.

This chain joins TRBV2 and TRBJ2-7; no firm D call. V lost 6 bases, J lost 0 bases, and 12 bases lay in between. The CDR3 is 14 amino acids. Germline CDR1 SNHLY, CDR2 FYNNEI. The CDR3 sequence: CASRERETSYEQYF. In DNA, the CDR3 is TGTGCCAGCAGGGAACGAGAGACCTCCTACGAGCAGTACTTC.

The chain has TRBV7-9 and TRBJ2-2; 8 nucleotides align to TRBD2. In germline, CDR1 is SEHNR, CDR2 FQNEAQ (reference sequence). The CDR3 loop spans 15 amino acids. Trimming at V came to 5 bases and at J to 3 bases, leaving 5 bases not matched to a gene. CDR3 sequence (DNA): TGTGCCAGCAGCATGAGCGGGAGTTACACCGGGGAGCTGTTTTTT. Translated, it gives CASSMSGSYTGELFF.

A remark on this clonotype: The junction and the germline gene differ at one end; a read error may be behind it. The V and J genes are TRBV12-3 or TRBV12-4 and TRBJ2-7; D gene unclear. The CDR3 is 13 residues long. The CDR3 nucleotides read TGTGCCAGCAGTCCCAACCGGGCCTACGCGCAGTACTTC. This gives the protein CASSPNRAYAQYF.

This chain uses TRBV20-1 with TRBJ2-7, with D perhaps matching TRBD1 or TRBD2 (6 bases each). V was clipped by 0 bases and J by 1 base, with 19 bases between them. CDR3 length equals 17 residues. Germline CDR1 reads DFQATT; CDR2 reads SNEGSKA (reference sequence). In DNA form, the CDR3 reads TGCAGTGCTAGAGATCCGGGGGCAAATAGGGGGTCCTACGAGCAGTACTTC. This codes for CSARDPGANRGSYEQYF.

This chain connects TRBV15 to TRBJ2-2; TRBD2 might be the D (5 bases). V gave up 1 base and J gave up 4 bases, with 10 bases separating them. Germline-derived CDR1 and CDR2 are LNHNV and YYDKDF (reference sequence). The CDR3 is made up of 15 amino acids. The CDR3 region is CATSRVTGVTGELFF. The CDR3 DNA reads as TGTGCCACCAGCAGAGTTACCGGGGTCACCGGGGAGCTGTTTTTT.

The chain carries TRBV5-6 and TRBJ2-5; a weak D match, TRBD2 (6 bases). Germline CDR1 SGHDT, CDR2 YYEEEE. The CDR3 has 15 residues. V was shortened by 0 bases and J by 5 bases, with 14 bases between the two germline ends. This CDR3 is CASSLAGAGRETQYF. In DNA form, the CDR3 reads TGTGCCAGCAGCTTGGCCGGCGCAGGGAGGGAGACCCAGTACTTC.

The rearrangement links TRBV25-1 to TRBJ1-1; tentative D call: TRBD1 (5 bases). The CDR3 runs 15 residues. Trimming removed 1 base from V and 6 bases from J, with 15 bases in between. Per germline, CDR1 MGHDK and CDR2 SYGVNS. CDR3 amino acids: CASSEFSRQGAEAFF. The CDR3 DNA reads as TGTGCCAGCAGTGAATTTTCCCGGCAGGGAGCTGAAGCTTTCTTT.